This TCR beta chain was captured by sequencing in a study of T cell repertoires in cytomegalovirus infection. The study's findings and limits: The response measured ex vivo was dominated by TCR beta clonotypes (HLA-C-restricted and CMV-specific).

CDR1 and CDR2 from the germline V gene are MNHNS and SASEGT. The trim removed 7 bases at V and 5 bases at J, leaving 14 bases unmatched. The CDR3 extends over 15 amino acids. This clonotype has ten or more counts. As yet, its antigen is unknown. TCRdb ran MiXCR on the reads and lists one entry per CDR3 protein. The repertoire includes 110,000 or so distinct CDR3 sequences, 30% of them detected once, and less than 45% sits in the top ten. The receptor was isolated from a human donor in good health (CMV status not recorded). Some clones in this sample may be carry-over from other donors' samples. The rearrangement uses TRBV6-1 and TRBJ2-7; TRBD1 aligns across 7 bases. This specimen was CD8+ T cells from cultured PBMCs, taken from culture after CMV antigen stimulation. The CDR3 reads CASNPTGQLYHEQYF. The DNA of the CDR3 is TGTGCCAGCAATCCAACGGGACAGCTATACCACGAGCAGTACTTC.